Reported below is one TCR beta chain. This sample stems from a study of shared clonotypes between healthy human individuals. Clones were sequenced by immunoSEQ multiplex PCR, and TCRdb holds only the in-frame ones, with some missing. This repertoire shows 700,000 or so clones, about two thirds found once; its top ten account for around 2%. This CDR3 has 13 residues. Germline-derived CDR1 and CDR2 are MNHEY and SMNVEV (reference sequence). V lost 4 bases and J lost 2, with 8 bases in between. The specimen was memory CD4+ T cells sorted from blood. Subset specified: CD45RA-negative fraction. J is TRBJ2-5 and V is TRBV27; D not resolved. The clonotype originates from a woman between 25 and 40 years old in good health. CDR3 nucleotides: TGTGCCAGCAGTTCCTTAATGCAAGAGACCCAGTACTTC. It specifies CASSSLMQETQYF.